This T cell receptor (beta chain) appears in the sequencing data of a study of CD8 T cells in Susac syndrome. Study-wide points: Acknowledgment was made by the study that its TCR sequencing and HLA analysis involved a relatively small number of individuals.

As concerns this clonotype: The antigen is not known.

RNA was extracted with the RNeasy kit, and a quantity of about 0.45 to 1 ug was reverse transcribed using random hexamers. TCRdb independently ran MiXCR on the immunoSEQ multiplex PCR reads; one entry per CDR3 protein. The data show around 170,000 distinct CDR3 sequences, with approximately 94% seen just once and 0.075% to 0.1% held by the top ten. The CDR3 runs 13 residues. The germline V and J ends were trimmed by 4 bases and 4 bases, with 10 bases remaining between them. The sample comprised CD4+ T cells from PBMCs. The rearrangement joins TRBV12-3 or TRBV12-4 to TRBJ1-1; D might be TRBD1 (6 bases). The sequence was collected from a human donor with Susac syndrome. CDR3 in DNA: TGTGCCAGCAGTTCAGGACAGCTCACTGAAGCTTTCTTT. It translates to CASSSGQLTEAFF.